One sample yielded the 23 T cell receptor beta chains listed below, sequenced in a study of shared clonotypes between healthy human individuals. Sequenced by immunoSEQ multiplex PCR; TCRdb stores in-frame clones only, minus some. Among 450,000 to 500,000 clones listed, roughly 80% were seen once. The sequencing sample was made of PBMCs. These receptors were taken from a woman in her thirties or forties in good health. Some clones in this sample may be carry-over from other donors' samples.

The chain employs TRBV30 and TRBJ2-5; no definite D call. V was clipped by 2 bases and J by 11 bases, with 12 bases between them. Per germline, CDR1 GTSNPN and CDR2 SVGIG (reference sequence). The CDR3 extends over 11 amino acids. The CDR3 coding sequence is TGTGCCTGGAGTCCCCCCTCAGAGCAGTACTTC. It is translated as CAWSPPSEQYF.

This chain connects TRBV28 to TRBJ2-7, with 8 bases that match TRBD1. CDR1 MDHEN and CDR2 SYDVKM come from the germline V gene. The CDR3 runs to 15 residues. V was clipped by 4 bases and J by 3 bases; unmatched bases: 8. The CDR3 DNA is TGTGCCAGCAGTTCGACCACCGGGACAGGCTACGAGCAGTACTTC. This gives the protein CASSSTTGTGYEQYF.

The rearrangement links TRBV27 to TRBJ2-7; 16 nucleotides agree with TRBD2. J lost 6 bases, V lost 5 bases, and 4 bases had no gene match. Germline lookup yields CDR1 MNHEY and CDR2 SMNVEV (reference sequence). This CDR3 is built from 15 residues. CDR3 nucleotides: TGTGCCAGCAGTCGGGGGACTAGCGGGAGGGCCGAGCAGTACTTC. This gives the protein CASSRGTSGRAEQYF.

The chain recombines TRBV29-1 with TRBJ2-6; 12 positions match TRBD1. The germline V gene has CDR1 SQVTM and CDR2 ANQGSEA. The trim removed 6 bases at V and 1 base at J, leaving 4 bases unmatched. The CDR3 is 16 residues long. CDR3 sequence reads: CSVRDRGQSGANVLTF. CDR3 bases: TGCAGCGTGAGGGACAGGGGGCAGTCTGGGGCCAACGTCCTGACTTTC. Supplemented by reference TRBV29-1 and TRBJ2-6, the full variable domain reads SAVISQKPSRDICQRGTSLTIQCQVDSQVTMMFWYRQQPGQSLTLIATANQGSEATYESGFVIDKFPISRPNLTFSTLTVSNMSPEDSSIYLCSVRDRGQSGANVLTFGAGSRLTVL.

On this clone: This likely reflects a read error, since a far larger clone is one base away. The genes are TRBV6-5 and TRBJ2-3; 13 positions match TRBD2. This CDR3 comprises 16 residues. From germline, CDR1 is MNHEY and CDR2 SVGAGI. Unmatched junction bases numbered 9, after V lost 2 bases and J lost 10 bases. This CDR3 reads CASSYRTSGSRDAQYF. CDR3 DNA: TGTGCCAGCAGTTACCGGACTAGCGGGAGCCGGGATGCGCAGTATTTT.

This clone was seen a few times. The rearrangement links TRBV18 to TRBJ2-5, with D perhaps matching TRBD2 (6 bases). V was cut by 1 base and J by 5 bases, with 8 bases left in between. Germline values: CDR1 KGHSH, CDR2 LQKENI. The CDR3 loop spans 13 amino acids. The CDR3 DNA reads as TGTGCCAGCTCACCACGTGGAGGGGAGACCCAGTACTTC. It yields the protein CASSPRGGETQYF.

This clone has just a few counts. Since a far larger clone is one base different, this is likely a read error. The chain combines TRBV29-1 with TRBJ1-1; D ambiguous. Germline-derived CDR1 and CDR2 are SQVTM and ANQGSEA. The CDR3 has 13 amino acids. The V end was cut by 3 bases, the J end by 1 base, with 9 bases between. The CDR3 coding sequence is TGCAGCGTTGACGCAGCCTGGAACACTGAAGCTTTCTTT. Translation: CSVDAAWNTEAFF.

The J gene is TRBJ2-5, the V gene TRBV10-3; TRBD2 matches at 7 bases. V lost 7 bases, J lost 3 bases, and 2 bases stayed unmatched. This CDR3 is 12 amino acids long. CDR1 and CDR2 from the germline V gene are ENHRY and SYGVKD. CDR3 DNA: TGTGCCATCAAGGGAGGGGAAGAGACCCAGTACTTC. This sequence encodes CAIKGGEETQYF.

As DNA, the CDR3 is TGTGCCAGCAGTTTGAGGGGGGCCGGGACACTCGGAAACACCATATATTTT. Protein: CASSLRGAGTLGNTIYF. This chain joins TRBV27 and TRBJ1-3, with D possibly TRBD1 on 6 matching bases. V was clipped by 3 bases and J by 4 bases, with 19 bases between them. The CDR3 is 17 amino acids. The germline gives CDR1 MNHEY, CDR2 SMNVEV (reference sequence).

V and J are TRBV11-2 and TRBJ2-7, with 10 bases that match TRBD2. Unmatched junction bases numbered 5, after V lost 6 bases and J lost 3 bases. The CDR3 has 14 amino acids. The germline V gene has CDR1 SGHAT and CDR2 FQNNGV. The CDR3 bases are TGTGCCAGCAGACGGACTAGCGGCAACTACGAGCAGTACTTC. This encodes CASRRTSGNYEQYF.

The chain carries TRBV18 and TRBJ2-3; D perhaps matches TRBD1 (5 bases). The V end lost 3 bases, the J end lost 4 bases, and 11 bases lay between the germline ends. From germline, CDR1 is KGHSH and CDR2 LQKENI. CDR3 length: 14 residues. The CDR3 is CASSPLDTADTQYF. The CDR3, as DNA: TGTGCCAGCTCACCCCTGGACACCGCAGATACGCAGTATTTT.

In DNA, the CDR3 is TGTGCCTGGAACCAGGGTATGGGTAATGAAAAACTGTTTTTT. Its translation: CAWNQGMGNEKLFF. The genes are TRBV30 and TRBJ1-4; D is possibly TRBD1 (5 bases). The V gene's germline CDR1 is GTSNPN and CDR2 SVGIG (reference sequence). V dropped 4 bases and J dropped 4 bases, with 13 bases sitting between them. This CDR3 region has 14 residues.

This clone was recorded a few times. Being one base from a much bigger clone, this may be a read error. Other DNA sequences in the same sample also yield this CDR3. The chain uses TRBV2 and TRBJ2-2; 8 bases map to TRBD1. CDR1 is SNHLY and CDR2 is FYNNEI in the germline V gene. V lost 0 bases, J lost 5 bases, and 11 bases stayed unmatched. The CDR3 runs to 18 residues. In DNA, the CDR3 is TGTGCCAGCAGTGAAGCAGCTAGGACAGGGACCAATACCGGGGAGCTGTTTTTT. Translated, it gives CASSEAARTGTNTGELFF.

The rearrangement joins TRBV30 to TRBJ2-1, with TRBD2 matching over 7 bases. Germline loops: CDR1 GTSNPN, CDR2 SVGIG (reference sequence). The CDR3 loop spans 15 amino acids. The V gene end was trimmed by 3 bases and the J gene end by 4 bases; junction bases not matched to a gene: 9. The CDR3 region is CAWSVPGLDYNEQFF. The CDR3 DNA is TGTGCCTGGAGCGTCCCCGGACTAGATTACAATGAGCAGTTCTTC.

About this clone: A far bigger clonotype differs at one base, so this is likely a read error. The sample has other DNA sequences that encode this CDR3 too. V and J are TRBV4-1 and TRBJ1-1; D not certain. CDR3 length equals 14 residues. The germline V gene encodes CDR1 MGHRA and CDR2 YSYEKL. Trimming took 0 bases from V and 2 from J, leaving 7 bases between them. Here the CDR3 DNA reads TGCGCCAGCAGCCAAGATAAACTTAACACTGAAGCTTTCTTT. Its protein product is CASSQDKLNTEAFF.

To note about this clone: The likely explanation is a read error, given a far larger clone one base away. This chain joins TRBV30 and TRBJ2-2, with TRBD2 as a possible D gene (5 bases). This CDR3 comprises 15 residues. The germline V gene encodes CDR1 GTSNPN and CDR2 SVGIG (reference sequence). The CDR3 is CAWSRGSKNTGDLFF. The CDR3 DNA is TGTGCCTGGAGTCGAGGAAGCAAGAACACCGGGGATCTGTTTTTT.

The V and J genes are TRBV18 and TRBJ2-1; a weak D match, TRBD2 (6 bases). The CDR3 runs to 15 residues. The V gene's germline CDR1 is KGHSH and CDR2 LQKENI. V was pared by 2 bases and J by 7 bases, with 15 bases between. The CDR3 sequence: CASSPIAGLWNEQFF. In DNA, the CDR3 is TGTGCCAGCTCACCAATCGCGGGGCTGTGGAATGAGCAGTTCTTC.

The V and J genes are TRBV7-8 and TRBJ2-5; D is perhaps TRBD2 (7 bases). Trimming stripped 5 bases from V and 1 base from J, with 20 bases between. The CDR3 consists of 17 residues. CDR1 and CDR2 from the germline V gene are SGHVS and FQNEAQ. Here the CDR3 reads CASSPPRGREGQETQYF. The DNA of the CDR3 is TGTGCCAGCAGCCCTCCGAGGGGGAGGGAGGGCCAAGAGACCCAGTACTTC.

As concerns this clone: This likely traces to a read error, being one base from a far larger clone. Distinct nucleotide sequences in the sample also encode this CDR3. The chain links TRBV28 to TRBJ2-5; D perhaps matches TRBD1 (8 bases). Per the germline V gene, CDR1 is MDHEN and CDR2 is SYDVKM. The CDR3 runs to 15 residues. CDR3: CASSSYRGGAETQYF. CDR3 DNA sequence: TGTGCAAGCAGTTCCTACAGGGGGGGAGCGGAGACCCAGTACTTC. The complete variable domain, with remaining parts taken from reference TRBV28 and TRBJ2-5, reads DVKVTQSSRYLVKRTGEKVFLECVQDMDHENMFWYRQDPGLGLRLIYFSYDVKMKEKGDIPEGYSVSREKKERFSLILESASTNQTSMYLCASSSYRGGAETQYFGPGTRLLVL.

The V gene is TRBV7-6, the J gene TRBJ2-1, with D possibly being TRBD1 or TRBD2 (6 bases each). V was shortened by 5 bases and J by 3 bases, with 14 bases between the two germline ends. This CDR3 has 15 residues. Per germline, CDR1 SGHVS and CDR2 FNYEAQ. CDR3 sequence: CASSPPEGGYNEQFF. CDR3 bases: TGTGCCAGCAGCCCGCCGGAGGGGGGCTACAATGAGCAGTTCTTC.

V usage is TRBV9 and J usage is TRBJ2-1; tentatively, D is TRBD1 or TRBD2 (5 bases each). V shed 0 bases and J shed 6 bases, with 10 bases lying between them. Germline CDR1 SGDLS, CDR2 YYNGEE. This CDR3 comprises 14 residues. CDR3: CASSVDGGSNEQFF. For the CDR3, the DNA is TGTGCCAGCAGCGTAGATGGGGGTAGCAATGAGCAGTTCTTC.

The rearrangement links TRBV2 to TRBJ2-1, with TRBD1 as a possible D gene (6 bases). Germline V gene data show CDR1 as SNHLY and CDR2 as FYNNEI. This CDR3 comprises 14 residues. With 10 bases removed from V and 8 bases from J, the gap between germline ends came to 21 bases. CDR3 amino acids: CATKTGPGFDEQFF. The CDR3 bases are TGTGCCACAAAGACAGGTCCAGGGTTTGATGAGCAGTTCTTC.

The V call is TRBV10-1, the J call TRBJ1-2; the D is unclear. Trimming pared 2 bases from V and 8 bases from J, leaving 12 bases between. CDR1 and CDR2 from the germline V gene are WNHNN and SYGVQD (reference sequence). CDR3 length equals 13 residues. CDR3 nucleotides: TGCGCCAGCAGTGAGACAGCCATTAGCGGCTACACCTTC. As protein: CASSETAISGYTF.